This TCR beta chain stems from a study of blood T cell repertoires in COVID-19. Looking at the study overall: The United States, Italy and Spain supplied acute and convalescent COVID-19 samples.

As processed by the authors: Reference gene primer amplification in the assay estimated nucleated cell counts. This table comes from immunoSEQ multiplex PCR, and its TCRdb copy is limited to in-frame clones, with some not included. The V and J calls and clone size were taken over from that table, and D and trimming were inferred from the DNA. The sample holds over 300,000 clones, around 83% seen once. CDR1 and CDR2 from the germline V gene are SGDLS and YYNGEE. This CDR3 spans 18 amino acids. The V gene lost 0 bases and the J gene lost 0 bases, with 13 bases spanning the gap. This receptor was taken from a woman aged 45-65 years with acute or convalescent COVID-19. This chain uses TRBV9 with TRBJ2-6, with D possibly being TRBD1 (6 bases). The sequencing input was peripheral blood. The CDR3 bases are TGTGCCAGCAGCGTAGCTTTAGGACAGCACTCTGGGGCCAACGTCCTGACTTTC. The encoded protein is CASSVALGQHSGANVLTF. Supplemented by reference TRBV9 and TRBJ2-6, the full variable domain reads DSGVTQTPKHLITATGQRVTLRCSPRSGDLSVYWYQQSLDQGLQFLIQYYNGEERAKGNILERFSAQQFPDLHSELNLSSLELGDSALYFCASSVALGQHSGANVLTFGAGSRLTVL.